This T cell receptor beta chain came from a study of cytomegalovirus exposure and HLA in healthy donors. Study overall: Tens of millions of unique TCR sequences came from HLA-typed donors in an early release.

V lost 4 bases, J lost 4 bases, and 2 bases stayed unmatched. Germline V gives CDR1 SGHNT, CDR2 YYREEE (reference sequence). The CDR3 covers 13 residues. PCR used 60 Vbeta primers and 13 Jbeta primers. The assay was immunoSEQ multiplex PCR, and TCRdb's table has in-frame clones only and misses some. This table has 120,000 or so clones, around 75% appearing once. This clonotype was obtained from a woman aged 45-65 years in good health and CMV-seropositive. Material for sequencing was PBMCs. The chain is built from TRBV5-4 and TRBJ1-2, with 9 bases fitting TRBD1. CDR3 bases: TGTGCCAGCAGCATGACAGGGGGCTATGGCTACACCTTC. Translation gives CASSMTGGYGYTF.